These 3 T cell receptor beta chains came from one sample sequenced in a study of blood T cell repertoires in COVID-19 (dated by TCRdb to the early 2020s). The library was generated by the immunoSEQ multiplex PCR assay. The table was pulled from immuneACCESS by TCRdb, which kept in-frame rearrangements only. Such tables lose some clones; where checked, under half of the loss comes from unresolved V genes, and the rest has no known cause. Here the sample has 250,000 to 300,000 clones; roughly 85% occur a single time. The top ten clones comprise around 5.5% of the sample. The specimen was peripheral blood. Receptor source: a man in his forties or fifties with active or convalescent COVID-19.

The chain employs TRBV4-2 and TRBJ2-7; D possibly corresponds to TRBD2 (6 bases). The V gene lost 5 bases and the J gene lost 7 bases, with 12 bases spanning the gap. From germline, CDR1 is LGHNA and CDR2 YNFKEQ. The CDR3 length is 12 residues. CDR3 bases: TGTGCCAGCAGCGGGGGGTCTCGGGAGCAGTACTTC. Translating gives CASSGGSREQYF.

DNA of the CDR3: TGTGCCAGCAGCCCGGAGGGCAGCGGATCCTACGAGCAGTACTTC. As protein: CASSPEGSGSYEQYF. The V and J genes are TRBV4-2 and TRBJ2-7, with D possibly TRBD2 on 6 matching bases. The CDR3 length is 15 residues. CDR1 and CDR2 from the germline V gene are LGHNA and YNFKEQ. Between the trimmed V and J ends, which lost 4 bases and 1 base, there was a span of 14 bases.

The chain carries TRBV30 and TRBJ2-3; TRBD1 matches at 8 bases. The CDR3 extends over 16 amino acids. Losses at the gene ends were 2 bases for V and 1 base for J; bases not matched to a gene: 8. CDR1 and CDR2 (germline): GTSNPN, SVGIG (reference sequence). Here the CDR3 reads CAWSLRTGWGTDTQYF. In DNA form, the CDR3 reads TGTGCCTGGAGTCTCAGGACAGGGTGGGGCACAGATACGCAGTATTTT.